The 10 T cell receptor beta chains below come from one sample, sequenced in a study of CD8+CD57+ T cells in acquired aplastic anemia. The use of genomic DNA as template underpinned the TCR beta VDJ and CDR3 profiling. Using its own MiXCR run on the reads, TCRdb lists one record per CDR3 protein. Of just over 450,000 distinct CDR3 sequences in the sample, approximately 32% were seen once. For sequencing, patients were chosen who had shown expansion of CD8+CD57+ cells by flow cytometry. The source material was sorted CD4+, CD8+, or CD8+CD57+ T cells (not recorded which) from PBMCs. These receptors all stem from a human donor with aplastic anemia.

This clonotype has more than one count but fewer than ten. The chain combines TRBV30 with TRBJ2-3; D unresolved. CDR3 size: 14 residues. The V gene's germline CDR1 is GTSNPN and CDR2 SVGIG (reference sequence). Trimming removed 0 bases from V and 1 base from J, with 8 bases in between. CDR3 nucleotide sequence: TGTGCCTGGAGTGTACGTGGGGGCACAGATACGCAGTATTTT. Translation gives CAWSVRGGTDTQYF.

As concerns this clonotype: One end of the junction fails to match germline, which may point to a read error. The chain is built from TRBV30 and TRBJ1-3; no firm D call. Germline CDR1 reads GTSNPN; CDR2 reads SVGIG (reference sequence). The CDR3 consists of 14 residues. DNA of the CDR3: TGTGCCTGGAGTGCATCCCAGACTGGAAACACCGTATATTTT. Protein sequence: CAWSASQTGNTVYF. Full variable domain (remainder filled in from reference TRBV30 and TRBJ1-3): SQTIHQWPATLVQPVGSPLSLECTVEGTSNPNLYWYRQAAGRGLQLLFYSVGIGQISSEVPQNLSASRPQDRQFILSSKKLLLSDSGFYLCAWSASQTGNTVYFGEGSWLTVV.

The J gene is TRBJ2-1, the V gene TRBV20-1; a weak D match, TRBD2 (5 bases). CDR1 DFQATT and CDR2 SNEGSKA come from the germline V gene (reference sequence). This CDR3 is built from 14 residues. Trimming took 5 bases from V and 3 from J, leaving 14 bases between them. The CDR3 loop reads CSAVTNGVYNEQFF. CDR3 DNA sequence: TGCAGTGCTGTGACTAACGGAGTCTACAATGAGCAGTTCTTC.

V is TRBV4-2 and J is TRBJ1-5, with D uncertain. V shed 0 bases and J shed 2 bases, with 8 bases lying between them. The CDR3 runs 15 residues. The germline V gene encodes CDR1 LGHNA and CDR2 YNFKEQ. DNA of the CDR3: TGTGCCAGCAGCCAAGAGGTGGCGGGCAATCAGCCCCAGCATTTT. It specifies CASSQEVAGNQPQHF.

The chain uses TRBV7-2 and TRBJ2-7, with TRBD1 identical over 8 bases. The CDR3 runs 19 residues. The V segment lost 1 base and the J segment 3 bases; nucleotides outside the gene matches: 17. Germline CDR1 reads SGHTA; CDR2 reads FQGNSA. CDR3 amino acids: CASSLGGGFRGPGDYEQYF. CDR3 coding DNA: TGTGCCAGCAGCTTAGGAGGGGGTTTCAGGGGGCCTGGGGACTACGAGCAGTACTTC.

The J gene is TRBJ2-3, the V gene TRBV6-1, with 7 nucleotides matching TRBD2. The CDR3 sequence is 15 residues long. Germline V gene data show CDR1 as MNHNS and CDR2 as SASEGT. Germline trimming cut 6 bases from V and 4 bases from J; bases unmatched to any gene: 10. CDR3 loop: CASSRTRVEADTQYF. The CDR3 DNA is TGTGCCAGCAGCAGGACTAGGGTTGAGGCAGATACGCAGTATTTT.

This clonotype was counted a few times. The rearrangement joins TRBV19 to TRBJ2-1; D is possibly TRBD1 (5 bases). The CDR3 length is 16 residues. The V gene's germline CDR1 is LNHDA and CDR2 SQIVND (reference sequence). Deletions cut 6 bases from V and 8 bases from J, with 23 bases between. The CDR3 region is CASRPTSGWWGDEQFF. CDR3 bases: TGTGCCAGTAGACCGACTTCAGGGTGGTGGGGCGATGAGCAGTTCTTC.

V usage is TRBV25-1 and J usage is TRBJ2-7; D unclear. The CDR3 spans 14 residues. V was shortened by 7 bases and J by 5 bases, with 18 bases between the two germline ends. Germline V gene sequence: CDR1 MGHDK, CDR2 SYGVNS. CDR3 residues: CASNRASHGDEQYF. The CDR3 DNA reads TGTGCCAGCAATAGGGCATCTCACGGCGACGAGCAGTACTTC.

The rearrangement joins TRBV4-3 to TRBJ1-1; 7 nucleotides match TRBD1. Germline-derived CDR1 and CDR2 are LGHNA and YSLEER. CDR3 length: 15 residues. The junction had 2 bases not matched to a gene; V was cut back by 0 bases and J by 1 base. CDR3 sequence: CASSQDPGGNTEAFF. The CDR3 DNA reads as TGCGCCAGCAGCCAAGATCCAGGGGGGAACACTGAAGCTTTCTTT.

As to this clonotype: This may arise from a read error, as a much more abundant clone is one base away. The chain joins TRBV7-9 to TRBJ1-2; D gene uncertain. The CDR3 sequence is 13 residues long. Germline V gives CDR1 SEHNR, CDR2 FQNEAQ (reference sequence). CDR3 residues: CASSQVASYGYTF. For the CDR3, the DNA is TGCGCCAGCAGCCAAGTGGCAAGCTATGGCTACACCTTC.